A selection of T cell receptor beta chains follows, all from one sample in a study of cytomegalovirus exposure and HLA in healthy donors. The protocol was immunoSEQ multiplex PCR, while the TCRdb copy is restricted to in-frame clones and leaves out a portion. There are some 120,000 clones in the sample; 70% to 85% occur only once, and over 10% lies in the top ten. The sample was PBMCs. The receptors here all came from a woman in her 40s in good health and CMV-seropositive. CDR3s include the opening cysteine and the closing phenylalanine or tryptophan. Fields, in order: clone size, J gene, D gene, V gene, CDR3 DNA, CDR3 protein. The D gene is left open where the match is weak. Clone size is given for some rows only: seen once, a few or many times, or a class if the clone is expanded.

. | TRBJ2-7 | TRBD1 | TRBV30 | TGTGCCTGGAGGGACAGGGCCGAGCAGTACTTC | CAWRDRAEQYF
. | TRBJ2-5 | . | TRBV6-6 | TGTGCCAGCAGTAGCAACCCGGACTATAGGACAGAGACCCAGTACTTC | CASSSNPDYRTETQYF
. | TRBJ2-1 | . | TRBV21-1 | TGTGCCAGCAGCAAAGGACAGGGGGTGTACAATGAGCAGTTCTTC | CASSKGQGVYNEQFF
. | TRBJ2-3 | TRBD2 | TRBV5-4 | TGTGCCAGCAGCCTATTTAGCGGGAGCACAGATACGCAGTATTTT | CASSLFSGSTDTQYF
. | TRBJ1-2 | . | TRBV6-6 | TGTGCCAGCAGCCCTCTACGGAGACAGTCTAACTATGGCTACACCTTC | CASSPLRRQSNYGYTF
. | TRBJ2-1 | . | TRBV7-9 | TGTGCCAGCAGCTTAGACAGGGGCGGGAAGAAAGGGCAGTTCTTC | CASSLDRGGKKGQFF
. | TRBJ2-7 | TRBD1 | TRBV2 | TGTGCCAGCAACCTGGACAGGGAGGCCGAGCAGTACTTC | CASNLDREAEQYF
. | TRBJ2-4 | . | TRBV7-9 | TGTGCCAGCAGCTTGGGGGGGCAAGCCAAAAACATTCAGTACTTC | CASSLGGQAKNIQYF
. | TRBJ2-6 | . | TRBV7-9 | TGTGCCAGCAGCCCGCACAGGGCTGGGGCCAACGTCCTGACTTTC | CASSPHRAGANVLTF
few | TRBJ1-1 | . | TRBV7-9 | TGTGCCAGCAACCACGCAGGGTTGCCTGAAGCTTTCTTT | CASNHAGLPEAFF
. | TRBJ1-2 | . | TRBV27 | TGTGCCAGCAGTTTTCTCTCTGACAGAGGCTATGGCTACACCTTC | CASSFLSDRGYGYTF
. | TRBJ2-7 | . | TRBV29-1 | TGCAGCGTTGAGGGGCCCAGGGCTCCCTGCGAGCAGTACTTC | CSVEGPRAPCEQYF
. | TRBJ2-7 | . | TRBV21-1 | TGTGCCAGCAGCAAAGAATTATCAGGGGAACAGCGGCCAACCTACGAGCAGTACTTC | CASSKELSGEQRPTYEQYF
. | TRBJ2-1 | . | TRBV2 | TGTGCCAGCAGACCTCAATCCTACGACAATGAGCAGTTCTTC | CASRPQSYDNEQFF
. | TRBJ1-1 | . | TRBV28 | TGTGCCAGCAGTTTAGAATCCCCGGGACATATGATACTGAACACTGAAGCTTTCTTT | CASSLESPGHMILNTEAFF
. | TRBJ2-2 | . | TRBV4-1 | TGCGCCAGCAGCCACTCCGGGACGGTCACTAGGGGGTACGCCGGGGAGCTGTTTTTT | CASSHSGTVTRGYAGELFF
. | TRBJ2-2 | . | TRBV7-8 | TGTGCCAGCAGCTTACTAGCCCGGGGCACCGGGGAGCTGTTTTTT | CASSLLARGTGELFF